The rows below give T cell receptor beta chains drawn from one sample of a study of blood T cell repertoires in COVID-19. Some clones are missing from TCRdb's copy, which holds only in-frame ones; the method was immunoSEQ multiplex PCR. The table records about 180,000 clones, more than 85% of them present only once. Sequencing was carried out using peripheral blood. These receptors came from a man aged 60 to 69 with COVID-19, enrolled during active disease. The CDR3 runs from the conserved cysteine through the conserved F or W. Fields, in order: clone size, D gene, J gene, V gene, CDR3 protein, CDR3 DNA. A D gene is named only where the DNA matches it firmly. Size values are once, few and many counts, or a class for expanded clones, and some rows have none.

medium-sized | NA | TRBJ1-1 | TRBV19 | CASRDIMNTEAFF | TGTGCCAGTAGGGACATTATGAACACTGAAGCTTTCTTT
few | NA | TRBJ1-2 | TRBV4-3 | CASSQEIRISGYTF | TGCGCCAGCAGCCAAGAAATACGCATTAGTGGCTACACCTTC
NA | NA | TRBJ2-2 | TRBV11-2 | CASSPGTPTGELFF | TGTGCCAGCAGCCCAGGGACACCGACCGGGGAGCTGTTTTTT
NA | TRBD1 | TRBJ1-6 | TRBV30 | CAWSPGTANSPLHF | TGTGCCTGGAGTCCCGGGACAGCGAATTCACCCCTCCACTTT
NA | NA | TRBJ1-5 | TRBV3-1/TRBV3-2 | CASSQVGDNQPQHF | TGTGCCAGCAGCCAAGTAGGGGACAATCAGCCCCAGCATTTT
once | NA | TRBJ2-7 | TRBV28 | CASSSDMRVMYF | TGTGCCAGCAGTTCCGATATGAGGGTCATGTACTTC
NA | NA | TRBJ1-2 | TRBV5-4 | CASSPGTSNYGYTF | TGTGCCAGCAGCCCGGGGACATCTAACTATGGCTACACCTTC
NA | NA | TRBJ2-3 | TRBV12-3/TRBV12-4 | CASSRTQADTQYF | TGTGCCAGCAGCCGGACTCAGGCAGATACGCAGTATTTT
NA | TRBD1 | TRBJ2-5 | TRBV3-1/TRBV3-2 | CASSQVGTGMETQYF | TGTGCCAGCAGCCAAGTAGGGACAGGAATGGAGACCCAGTACTTC
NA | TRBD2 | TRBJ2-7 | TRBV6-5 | CASSKGLAGDYEQYF | TGTGCCAGCAGTAAGGGACTAGCGGGAGACTACGAGCAGTACTTC
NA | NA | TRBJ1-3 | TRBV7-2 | CASSLGGTPSGNTIYF | TGTGCCAGCAGCTTAGGAGGGACACCCTCTGGAAACACCATATATTTT
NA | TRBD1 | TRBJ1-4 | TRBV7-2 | CASSSRTGEKLFF | TGTGCCAGCAGCTCCCGGACAGGTGAAAAACTGTTTTTT
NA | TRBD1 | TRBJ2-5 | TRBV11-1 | CASSPGTGVKTQYF | TGTGCCAGCAGCCCCGGGACAGGGGTAAAGACCCAGTACTTC
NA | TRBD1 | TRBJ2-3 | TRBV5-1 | CASSLVGTGQNRDTQYF | TGCGCCAGCAGCTTGGTTGGGACAGGGCAGAATCGGGATACGCAGTATTTT
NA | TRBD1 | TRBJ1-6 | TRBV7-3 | CASSSTGVGNSPLHF | TGTGCCAGCAGCTCAACAGGGGTGGGTAATTCACCCCTCCACTTT
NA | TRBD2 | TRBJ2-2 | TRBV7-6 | CASSFRGGAPGELFF | TGTGCCAGCAGCTTTCGGGGGGGCGCGCCCGGGGAGCTGTTTTTT
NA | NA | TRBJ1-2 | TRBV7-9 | CASSQVDVASF | TGTGCCAGCAGCCAGGTAGACGTGGCCTCCTTC
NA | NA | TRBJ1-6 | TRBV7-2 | CASSLARGALSPLHF | TGTGCCAGCAGCTTAGCCCGGGGGGCACTTTCACCCCTCCACTTT
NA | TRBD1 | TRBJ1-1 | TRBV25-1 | CASRGQGGTEAFF | TGTGCCAGCAGGGGACAGGGAGGCACTGAAGCTTTCTTT
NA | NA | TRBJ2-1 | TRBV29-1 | CSVEGRGQGRSYEQFF | TGCAGCGTTGAAGGAAGGGGCCAGGGCCGTTCGTATGAGCAGTTCTTC
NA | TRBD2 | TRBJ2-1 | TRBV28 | CASSSSGGSYNEQFF | TGTGCCAGCAGTTCTAGCGGGGGTTCCTACAATGAGCAGTTCTTC
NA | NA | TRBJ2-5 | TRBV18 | CASSLTGDQETQYF | TGTGCCAGCTCACTTACAGGAGACCAAGAGACCCAGTACTTC
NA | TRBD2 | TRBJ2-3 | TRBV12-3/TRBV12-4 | CASSRGEGRPQYF | TGTGCCAGCAGCCGCGGGGAGGGCCGTCCGCAGTATTTT
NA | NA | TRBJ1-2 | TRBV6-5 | CASSSPRGDTYYGYTF | TGTGCCAGCAGTTCACCCCGGGGTGACACATACTATGGCTACACCTTC
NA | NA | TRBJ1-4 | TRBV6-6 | CASSTFQGNEKLFF | TGTGCCAGCAGTACCTTCCAGGGGAATGAAAAACTGTTTTTT
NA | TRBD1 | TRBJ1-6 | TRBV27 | CASSLDRVGSPLHF | TGTGCCAGCAGCCTCGACAGGGTCGGTTCACCCCTCCACTTT
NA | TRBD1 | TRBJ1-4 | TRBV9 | CASSVLTGGSEKLFF | TGTGCCAGCAGCGTATTGACAGGGGGAAGCGAAAAACTGTTTTTT
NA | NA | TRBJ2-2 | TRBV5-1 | CASSPSGGTNTGELFF | TGCGCCAGCAGCCCCTCCGGCGGGACGAACACCGGGGAGCTGTTTTTT
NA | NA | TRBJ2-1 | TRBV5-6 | CASRNLRNEQFF | TGTGCCAGCCGCAACTTGAGGAATGAGCAGTTCTTC
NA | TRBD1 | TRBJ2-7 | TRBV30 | CAWSARTGGREQYF | TGTGCCTGGAGTGCCCGGACAGGGGGCCGCGAGCAGTACTTC
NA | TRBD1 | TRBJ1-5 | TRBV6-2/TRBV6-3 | CASSSDRDSLQPQHF | TGTGCCAGCAGTTCGGATCGGGACAGCCTGCAGCCCCAGCATTTT
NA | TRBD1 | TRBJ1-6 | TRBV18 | CASSPIRTGENSPLHF | TGTGCCAGCTCACCAATTAGGACAGGGGAAAATTCACCCCTCCACTTT
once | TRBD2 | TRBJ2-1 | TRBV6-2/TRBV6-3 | CASSQLAGGYGEQFF | TGTGCCAGCAGCCAACTAGCGGGAGGATACGGTGAGCAGTTCTTC
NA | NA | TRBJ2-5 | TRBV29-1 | CSSRRGGLQETQYF | TGCAGCTCTCGGAGGGGGGGGCTCCAAGAGACCCAGTACTTC
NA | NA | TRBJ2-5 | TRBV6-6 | CASSYSRETQYF | TGTGCCAGCAGTTACTCGCGTGAGACCCAGTACTTC
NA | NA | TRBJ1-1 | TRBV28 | CASSPAYGTSIGQGTEAFF | TGTGCCAGCAGTCCGGCCTACGGGACATCAATCGGGCAGGGGACTGAAGCTTTCTTT
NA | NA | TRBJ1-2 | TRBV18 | CASSPTIQVANYGYTF | TGTGCCAGCTCACCAACCATTCAGGTAGCTAACTATGGCTACACCTTC
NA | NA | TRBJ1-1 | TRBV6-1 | CASSEAPGWTEAFF | TGTGCCAGCAGTGAGGCACCAGGGTGGACTGAAGCTTTCTTT
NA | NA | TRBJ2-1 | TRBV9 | CASSVSLSSYNEQFF | TGTGCCAGCAGCGTATCCCTAAGCTCCTACAATGAGCAGTTCTTC
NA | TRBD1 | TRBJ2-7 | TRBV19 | CASSVLSGGSSSYEQYF | TGTGCCAGTAGTGTTCTTTCAGGGGGCTCCAGCTCCTACGAGCAGTACTTC
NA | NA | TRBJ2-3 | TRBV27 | CASGKQGYPTDTQYF | TGTGCCAGCGGAAAACAGGGTTATCCCACAGATACGCAGTATTTT
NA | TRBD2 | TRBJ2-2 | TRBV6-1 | CASSESSGSGTGELFF | TGTGCCAGCAGTGAATCTAGCGGGAGTGGCACCGGGGAGCTGTTTTTT
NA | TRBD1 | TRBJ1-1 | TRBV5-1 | CASSLDWTPGQGRTEAFF | TGCGCCAGCAGCTTGGATTGGACCCCAGGACAGGGGCGGACTGAAGCTTTCTTT
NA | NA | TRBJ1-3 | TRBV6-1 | CASSEPGEPGNTIYF | TGTGCCAGCAGTGAACCGGGCGAGCCAGGGAACACCATATATTTT
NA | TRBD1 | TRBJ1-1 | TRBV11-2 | CASSLSGQGATEAFF | TGTGCCAGCAGCTTATCGGGACAGGGGGCTACTGAAGCTTTCTTT
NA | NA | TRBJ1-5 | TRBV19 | CASKVGHRDHQPQHF | TGTGCCAGTAAGGTCGGCCACAGGGATCACCAGCCCCAGCATTTT
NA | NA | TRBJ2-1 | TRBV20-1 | CSAEPYNEQFF | TGCAGTGCTGAGCCCTACAATGAGCAGTTCTTC
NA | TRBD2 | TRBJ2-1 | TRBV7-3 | CASSPQGLAGGLNEQFF | TGTGCCAGCAGCCCCCAAGGACTAGCGGGGGGGCTCAATGAGCAGTTCTTC
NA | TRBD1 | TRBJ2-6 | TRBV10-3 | CANGPSPGQGVSGANVLTF | TGTGCCAACGGACCATCTCCGGGACAGGGGGTTTCTGGGGCCAACGTCCTGACTTTC
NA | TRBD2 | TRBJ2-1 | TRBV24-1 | CATSDQRQGGKLAGGSSYNEQFF | TGTGCCACCAGTGATCAGAGACAGGGGGGGAAGCTAGCGGGAGGGAGCTCCTACAATGAGCAGTTCTTC
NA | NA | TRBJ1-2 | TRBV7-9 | CASSLTGLSGYTF | TGTGCCAGCAGCCTGACGGGGTTGTCGGGCTACACCTTC
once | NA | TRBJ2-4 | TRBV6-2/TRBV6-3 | CASSTSPLGIQYF | TGTGCCAGCAGTACCAGTCCGCTAGGCATTCAGTACTTC
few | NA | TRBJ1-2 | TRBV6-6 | CASSYDGRSSWYGYTF | TGTGCCAGCAGTTACGACGGGAGGAGCTCTTGGTATGGCTACACCTTC
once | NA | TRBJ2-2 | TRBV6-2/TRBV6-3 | CASSYSPSHTGELFF | TGTGCCAGCAGTTACTCGCCTAGTCACACCGGGGAGCTGTTTTTT